Each of the 17 T cell receptor beta chains below was sequenced from the same sample in a study of control samples from healthy donors and cancer patients. The repertoire was sequenced with immunoSEQ multiplex PCR; TCRdb's copy has only in-frame clones and lacks some. Of tens of thousands of clones in the sample, around 90% were seen once. Material for sequencing was PBMCs. The source is a man aged 40-50 years with colorectal cancer.

This clone was seen once. The rearrangement joins TRBV29-1 to TRBJ1-1; no clear D gene. V was cut by 3 bases and J by 4 bases, with 12 bases left in between. The germline V gene encodes CDR1 SQVTM and CDR2 ANQGSEA. The CDR3 is 13 amino acids. DNA of the CDR3: TGCAGCGTTGAGCGGCTTTTCGGCACTGAAGCTTTCTTT. Its protein is CSVERLFGTEAFF.

The chain recombines TRBV4-1 with TRBJ1-1; D gene unclear. This CDR3 is built from 14 residues. V lost 3 bases to trimming and J lost 5 bases, with 13 bases between them. Germline V gene lookup returns CDR1 MGHRA and CDR2 YSYEKL. CDR3 bases: TGCGCCAGCAGCCACCTTACGATGGTTACTGAAGCTTTCTTT. Translated, it gives CASSHLTMVTEAFF.

This clone was seen more than once but under ten times. This rearrangement joins TRBV5-1 to TRBJ2-5; a weak D match, TRBD1 (6 bases). This CDR3 contains 13 residues. Germline V gives CDR1 SGHRS, CDR2 YFSETQ. Trimming took off 5 bases at V and 5 bases at J, with 13 bases between the two ends. CDR3 sequence: CASSTDSYETQYF. DNA for the CDR3: TGCGCCAGCAGTACGGACAGTTATGAGACCCAGTACTTC.

V usage is TRBV19 and J usage is TRBJ1-5; 8 bases agree with TRBD1. The CDR3 is 16 amino acids. V lost 4 bases and J lost 3; bases outside the gene matches: 8. CDR1 LNHDA and CDR2 SQIVND come from the germline V gene (reference sequence). The CDR3: CASSRTRDRINQPQHF. CDR3 nucleotides: TGTGCCAGTAGTAGGACCCGGGACAGGATCAATCAGCCCCAGCATTTT. Full variable domain (missing parts from reference TRBV19 and TRBJ1-5): DGGITQSPKYLFRKEGQNVTLSCEQNLNHDAMYWYRQDPGQGLRLIYYSQIVNDFQKGDIAEGYSVSREKKESFPLTVTSAQKNPTAFYLCASSRTRDRINQPQHFGDGTRLSIL.

This clone came up once. The chain uses TRBV5-8 and TRBJ2-1, with D hard to call. CDR3 length: 14 residues. The germline V gene encodes CDR1 SGHTS and CDR2 YDEGEE. Trimming removed 0 bases from V and 8 bases from J, with 12 bases in between. The CDR3 nucleotides read TGTGCCAGCAGCTTGGTGGAGTACATGGATGAGCAGTTCTTC. This gives the protein CASSLVEYMDEQFF.

The chain joins TRBV30 to TRBJ2-1, with 7 bases that match TRBD2. The CDR3 spans 16 residues. Germline-derived CDR1 and CDR2 are GTSNPN and SVGIG (reference sequence). V lost 1 base and J lost 4; bases outside the gene matches: 10. CDR3 DNA sequence: TGTGCCTGGAGTGCAGAGTCGGCGGGAGTATACAATGAGCAGTTCTTC. Translating gives CAWSAESAGVYNEQFF.

V is TRBV30 and J is TRBJ1-1; possible D gene TRBD1, 5 bases. Trimming pared 7 bases from V and 8 bases from J, leaving 14 bases between. The CDR3 runs to 11 residues. The germline gives CDR1 GTSNPN, CDR2 SVGIG (reference sequence). The CDR3 region is CALWDVEEAFF. CDR3 in DNA: TGTGCCTTATGGGACGTCGAGGAAGCTTTCTTT.

This rearrangement joins TRBV6-5 to TRBJ1-5, with D possibly TRBD1 on 5 matching bases. Trimming cost V 2 bases and J 4 bases, with 6 bases left between them. Germline V CDR1 and CDR2: MNHEY, SVGAGI. This CDR3 has 13 amino acids. CDR3 in DNA: TGTGCCAGCAGTTACAGGGGTAATCAGCCCCAGCATTTT. Translation gives CASSYRGNQPQHF.

In DNA form, the CDR3 reads TGTGCCAGCAGCCCTGACAGTGAGCAGTTCTTC. Its translation: CASSPDSEQFF. The chain has TRBV7-9 and TRBJ2-1; maybe TRBD1 (5 bases). There are 11 residues in the CDR3. Germline CDR1 and CDR2: SEHNR and FQNEAQ (reference sequence). The V gene lost 5 bases and the J gene lost 9 bases, with 8 bases spanning the gap.

J is TRBJ1-3 and V is TRBV7-9; 9 nucleotides agree with TRBD1. Germline trimming cut 5 bases from V and 4 bases from J; bases unmatched to any gene: 12. CDR3 size: 17 residues. In germline, CDR1 is SEHNR, CDR2 FQNEAQ (reference sequence). The CDR3 DNA reads as TGTGCCAGCAGCGAGCGGGGACAGGGAACAAAAGGAAACACCATATATTTT. Translating gives CASSERGQGTKGNTIYF.

The rearrangement uses TRBV6-5 and TRBJ1-2; possible D gene TRBD1, 6 bases. V was shortened by 5 bases and J by 0 bases, with 13 bases between the two germline ends. Germline CDR1 and CDR2: MNHEY and SVGAGI. The CDR3 spans 15 residues. The CDR3 nucleotides read TGTGCCAGCAGTCCTTCAGGGGCTACTAACTATGGCTACACCTTC. Encoded protein: CASSPSGATNYGYTF.

The genes are TRBV5-1 and TRBJ2-1; TRBD2 matches 12 bases. The CDR3 spans 16 residues. In germline, CDR1 is SGHRS, CDR2 YFSETQ. V lost 0 bases, J lost 7 bases, and 5 bases stayed unmatched. The CDR3 region is CASSLGTSGRSNEQFF. The CDR3 DNA reads as TGCGCCAGCAGCTTGGGAACTAGCGGGAGGAGTAATGAGCAGTTCTTC.

The chain carries TRBV6-6 and TRBJ1-2, with 8 bases fitting TRBD1. CDR3 length: 16 amino acids. V lost 0 bases to trimming and J lost 1 base; unmatched junction nucleotides: 4. Germline lookup yields CDR1 MNHNY and CDR2 SVGAGI (reference sequence). The CDR3 bases are TGTGCCAGCAGTTACTCGATAACAGGGGGTAACTATGGCTACACCTTC. This encodes CASSYSITGGNYGYTF.

The CDR3 sequence: CASSTRAGATNEKLFF. For the CDR3, the DNA is TGTGCCAGCAGCACCCGTGCAGGGGCAACTAATGAAAAACTGTTTTTT. V is TRBV5-5 and J is TRBJ1-4; weak D call: TRBD1 (6 bases). The CDR3 covers 16 residues. Trimming took off 4 bases at V and 0 bases at J, with 13 bases between the two ends. Germline CDR1 SGHKS, CDR2 YYEKEE (reference sequence).

This clone was detected only a few times. The J gene is TRBJ2-2, the V gene TRBV19; D gene unclear. The ends were cut back, 6 bases at V and 0 bases at J, with 11 bases in the middle. The CDR3 has 15 amino acids. The germline V gene encodes CDR1 LNHDA and CDR2 SQIVND (reference sequence). The CDR3 bases are TGTGCCAGTAGAGGCCTCCAGGCGAACACCGGGGAGCTGTTTTTT. As protein: CASRGLQANTGELFF.

The chain carries TRBV7-2 and TRBJ2-7, with TRBD2 matching over 8 bases. Germline V gene lookup returns CDR1 SGHTA and CDR2 FQGNSA. V lost 3 bases and J lost 6; bases outside the gene matches: 7. CDR3 length: 14 amino acids. CDR3 sequence: CASSFVAGNGEQYF. CDR3 DNA sequence: TGTGCCAGCAGCTTCGTAGCGGGAAACGGCGAGCAGTACTTC.

The chain couples TRBV24-1 to TRBJ2-5; 7 bases are shared with TRBD1. With V trimmed by 5 bases and J by 2 bases, 4 bases remained unmatched. Germline lookup yields CDR1 KGHDR and CDR2 SFDVKD. The CDR3 loop spans 14 amino acids. The CDR3 bases are TGTGCCACCAGTGGGGGACAGAGTCAAGAGACCCAGTACTTC. This encodes CATSGGQSQETQYF.